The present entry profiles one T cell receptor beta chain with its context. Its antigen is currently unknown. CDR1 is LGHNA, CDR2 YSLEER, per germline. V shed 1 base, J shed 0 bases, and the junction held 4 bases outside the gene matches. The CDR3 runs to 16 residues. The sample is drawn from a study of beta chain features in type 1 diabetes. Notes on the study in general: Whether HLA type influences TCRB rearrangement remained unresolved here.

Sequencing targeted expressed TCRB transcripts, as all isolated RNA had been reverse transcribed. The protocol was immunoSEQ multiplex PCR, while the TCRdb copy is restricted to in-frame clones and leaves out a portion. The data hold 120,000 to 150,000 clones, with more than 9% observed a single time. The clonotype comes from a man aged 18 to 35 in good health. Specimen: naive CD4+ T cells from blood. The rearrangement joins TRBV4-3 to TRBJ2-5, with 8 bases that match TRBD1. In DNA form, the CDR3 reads TGCGCCAGCAGCCAAGGGACAGGGAGTTACCAAGAGACCCAGTACTTC. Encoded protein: CASSQGTGSYQETQYF.